One sample yielded the 9 T cell receptor beta chains listed below, sequenced in a study of blood T cells in healthy people across ages. A second PCR, run for about 6 to 11 cycles, used a sample-barcoded 5' primer plus a J-beta primer mix. One entry per CDR3 protein, called by TCRdb with MiXCR from the 5' RACE reads. The sample has 1.5 million to 2 million distinct CDR3 sequences; 30% to 35% are singletons. Sequencing was done on a sample of blood. These receptors came from a woman aged 25 to 39 in good health.

V gene TRBV6-1 combines with J gene TRBJ1-4; D is possibly TRBD1 (5 bases). CDR1 is MNHNS and CDR2 is SASEGT in the germline V gene. Trimming left V 4 bases short and J 8 bases short, with 14 bases between. This CDR3 region has 14 residues. The CDR3 sequence is CASSGRGSGEKLFF. The CDR3 bases are TGTGCCAGCAGTGGTAGGGGATCAGGGGAAAAACTGTTTTTT.

This clonotype occurred many times. The J gene is TRBJ1-5, the V gene TRBV12-3 or TRBV12-4; D not resolved. Trimming cost V 3 bases and J 4 bases, with 7 bases left between them. This CDR3 comprises 13 residues. The CDR3 DNA sequence: TGTGCCAGCAGTTTTGGTAGGAATCAGCCCCAGCATTTT. It encodes CASSFGRNQPQHF.

This chain uses TRBV20-1 with TRBJ2-1, with 11 bases fitting TRBD2. V lost 1 base, J lost 4 bases, and 6 bases stayed unmatched. CDR1 and CDR2 (germline): DFQATT, SNEGSKA (reference sequence). This CDR3 is 16 amino acids long. CDR3 DNA sequence: TGCAGTGCTAGAGGGTCTTTAGCGGGAGGGTACAATGAGCAGTTCTTC. As protein: CSARGSLAGGYNEQFF.

The rearrangement links TRBV20-1 to TRBJ2-1; 10 nucleotides align to TRBD2. In germline, CDR1 is DFQATT, CDR2 SNEGSKA (reference sequence). After removal of 5 bases from V and 5 bases from J, the junction contained 12 bases not matched to a gene. The CDR3 runs to 16 residues. CDR3 in DNA: TGCAGTGCTCTAGGCCCGGGACTAGCGTTGGACAATGAGCAGTTCTTC. This encodes CSALGPGLALDNEQFF.

This clonotype was observed a handful of times. The chain combines TRBV6-1 with TRBJ1-4, with D hard to call. The germline CDR1 and CDR2 sequences are MNHNS and SASEGT. The CDR3 is 13 amino acids. V was shortened by 3 bases and J by 5 bases, with 7 bases between the two germline ends. The CDR3 reads CASSEMENEKLFF. The CDR3 region has the DNA TGTGCCAGCAGTGAGATGGAAAATGAAAAACTGTTTTTT.

This clonotype turned up a few times. The chain is built from TRBV5-1 and TRBJ2-1, with 7 bases lining up with TRBD2. Per the germline V gene, CDR1 is SGHRS and CDR2 is YFSETQ. V was pared by 4 bases and J by 6 bases, with 13 bases of the junction left unmatched. The CDR3 contains 16 residues. The DNA for the CDR3 is TGCGCCAGCAGCGGCCGGGTCAAATCGGGGGGCAATGAGCAGTTCTTC. It encodes CASSGRVKSGGNEQFF.

The rearrangement links TRBV10-3 to TRBJ1-1; D might be TRBD1 (6 bases). Trimming shortened V by 4 bases and J by 0 bases, and 9 bases separated the two germline ends. Germline V gene sequence: CDR1 ENHRY, CDR2 SYGVKD. This CDR3 spans 14 amino acids. The CDR3 is CAISAGQMNTEAFF. CDR3 sequence (DNA): TGTGCCATCAGTGCGGGACAAATGAACACTGAAGCTTTCTTT.

The V and J genes are TRBV20-1 and TRBJ2-7; D is unclear. In germline, CDR1 is DFQATT, CDR2 SNEGSKA (reference sequence). The CDR3 consists of 15 residues. V was trimmed by 0 bases and J by 4 bases, leaving 16 bases between them. Here the CDR3 DNA reads TGCAGTGCTAGAGAGTTGTCCCTCGTCCTGTACGAGCAGTACTTC. Translated: CSARELSLVLYEQYF.

Concerning this clonotype: A read error may produce the germline difference seen at one junction end. The chain uses TRBV7-9 and TRBJ2-5, with 9 bases that match TRBD2. Looked up from germline, CDR1 is SEHNR and CDR2 is FQNEAQ (reference sequence). CDR3 size: 20 residues. The CDR3 protein is CASSSGVAGVGGAGQETRYF. Written as DNA, the CDR3 is TGTGCCAGCAGCTCAGGCGTAGCGGGAGTGGGAGGGGCCGGCCAAGAGACCCGGTACTTC.